This T cell receptor (beta chain) was identified during a study of identical twins (TCRdb year 2016). The study in broad terms: The study deep-sequenced TCR alpha and beta repertoires from monozygotic twins, unrelated adults of various ages and cord blood to test whether fetal clonotypes persist. Replicate twin experiments were performed at different times using different library preparation protocols to rule out contamination.

Beyond this particular receptor, the publication reports: Because the same donors could not be followed over many years, the conclusions depended on cross-sectional statistical analysis. Excess twin sharing in beta out-of-frame sequences was weaker because fewer shared sequences lowered the signal-to-noise ratio. Compared with coincidental sharing between unrelated individuals, out-of-frame TCR alpha sequences shared between twins had an excess of sequences with low generation probability. Out-of-frame TCR alpha sharing in monozygotic twins was systematically underestimated by recombination models, whereas sharing between unrelated individuals was in agreement with the recombination models. Abundant cord blood beta clonotypes carried fewer insertions; young adult naive repertoires showed a weaker similar trend, while memory repertoires showed none. Invariant T cells such as MAIT and iNKT could partly confound zero-insertion analyses, although diverse VJ usage argued against such confounding for most clonotypes.

This clonotype was recorded a few times. There is no known antigen for this receptor. Base qualities are not recorded, but no much larger clone differs from it by a single base. Every donor in the study was a healthy Caucasian. The twin cohort comprised three pairs of female monozygotic twins, all aged about 18 to 29 years. Positive isolation kits from Invitrogen were used to isolate the CD4+ and CD8+ T cell populations. Libraries were made using 5' RACE. TCRdb names Illumina HiSeq 2000 as the instrument used. Template switching introduced a universal primer binding site; the final cDNA contained a unique molecular identifier, enabling accurate counting of TCR cDNA molecules. First-strand cDNA for TCR alpha and beta chains was synthesized from specific primers in the conserved constant-segment region. Each cDNA library was double barcoded, with a SMART-Mk sample barcode plus Illumina barcodes, to control for contamination. TruSeq adapter sequences and Illumina sample barcodes were added in two successive PCR steps. The TCR alpha and beta cDNA libraries were sequenced on the Illumina HiSeq platform using custom primers. From the authors' description of their analysis: Raw reads were processed with MiGEC to extract unique molecular identifiers, and MiXCR was used to determine CDR3 positions. For each individual, recombination models were inferred using an EM algorithm with the repgenHMM and IGoR tools. The tcR package in R was used for shared clonotype analysis, with sharing normalized by the product of cloneset sizes. To study raw recombination free of thymic and clonal selection effects, out-of-frame nonproductive sequences were analyzed. TCRdb reworked the public reads: Q25 trimming with fastp, MiXCR clone assembly, productive beta chains retained. When rows share a CDR3 protein, they turn into one entry using the most common DNA and genes. It is TCRdb's table, rather than the study itself, that gives the V and J calls and clone size. The sample records some 500,000 distinct CDR3 sequences, approximately 14% of which are singletons. 0.95% to 1% of the sample comes from the top ten.

These records were also assigned to another study, of yellow fever vaccine responses in identical twins. The second source states: The authors reported that the T cell response to vaccination in identical twins appeared partly convergent and partly personalized. In identical twins, the study followed T cell clones that responded to the vaccine with precision.

Sequences were obtained from CD4+ T cells sorted from blood. This sequence originates from a woman aged 18 to 35 in good health.

This receptor has the CDR3 CAISVIGVTGYTDTQYF. At the DNA level, the sequence is TGTGCCATCAGTGTAATAGGGGTTACGGGTTACACAGATACGCAGTATTTT. The chain uses TRBV10-3 and TRBJ2-3, and perhaps TRBD1 as D gene, on 5 matching bases. The CDR3 goes from the cysteine to the phenylalanine over 17 residues. Only the CDR3 part of the read is kept: 51 bases, read in frame from the first base. Based on the germline V gene, the CDR1 and CDR2 sequences are ENHRY and SYGVKD. V is pared back by 4 bases and J by 2 bases, with 19 bases lying between the germline termini.